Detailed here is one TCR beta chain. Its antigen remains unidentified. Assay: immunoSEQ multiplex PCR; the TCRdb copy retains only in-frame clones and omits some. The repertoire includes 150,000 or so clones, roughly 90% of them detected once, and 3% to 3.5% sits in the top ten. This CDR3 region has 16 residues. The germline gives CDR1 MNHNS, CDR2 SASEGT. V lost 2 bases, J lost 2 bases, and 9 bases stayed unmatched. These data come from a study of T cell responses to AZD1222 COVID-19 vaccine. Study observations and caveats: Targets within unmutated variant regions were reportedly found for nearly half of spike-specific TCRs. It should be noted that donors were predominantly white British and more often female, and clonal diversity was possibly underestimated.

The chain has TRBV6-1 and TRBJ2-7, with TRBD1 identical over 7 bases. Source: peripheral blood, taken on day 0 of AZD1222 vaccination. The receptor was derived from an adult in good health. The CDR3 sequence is CASSESPLGQPYEQYF. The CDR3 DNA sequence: TGTGCCAGCAGTGAAAGCCCCCTGGGACAGCCCTACGAGCAGTACTTC.